This T cell receptor beta chain emerged from a study of OX40 agonist ivuxolimab in advanced cancers. Whole-study results and caveats: At 0.1 to 3.0 mg/kg, clonal expansion of CD4+ and CD8+ blood T cells had occurred by week 6.

Profiling relied on immunoSEQ multiplex PCR, and the TCRdb table lists in-frame clones only, not all of them. The data show tens of thousands of clones, 88% seen once. Comment on this clone: Its antigen is unknown.

Unmatched junction bases numbered 14, after V lost 2 bases and J lost 4 bases. This CDR3 has 17 amino acids. Per germline, CDR1 SGHRS and CDR2 YFSETQ. The V gene is TRBV5-1, the J gene TRBJ2-7; 8 bases are a match to TRBD1. The sequence came from an adult with an advanced solid tumor such as melanoma, head and neck, liver or kidney cancer. Specimen: CD4+ or CD8+ T cells sorted from blood, collected in a trial of the OX40 agonist ivuxolimab. The CDR3 sequence is CASSLGTGFQTLYEQYF. The DNA for the CDR3 is TGCGCCAGCAGCTTAGGGACAGGCTTCCAGACTTTATACGAGCAGTACTTC.